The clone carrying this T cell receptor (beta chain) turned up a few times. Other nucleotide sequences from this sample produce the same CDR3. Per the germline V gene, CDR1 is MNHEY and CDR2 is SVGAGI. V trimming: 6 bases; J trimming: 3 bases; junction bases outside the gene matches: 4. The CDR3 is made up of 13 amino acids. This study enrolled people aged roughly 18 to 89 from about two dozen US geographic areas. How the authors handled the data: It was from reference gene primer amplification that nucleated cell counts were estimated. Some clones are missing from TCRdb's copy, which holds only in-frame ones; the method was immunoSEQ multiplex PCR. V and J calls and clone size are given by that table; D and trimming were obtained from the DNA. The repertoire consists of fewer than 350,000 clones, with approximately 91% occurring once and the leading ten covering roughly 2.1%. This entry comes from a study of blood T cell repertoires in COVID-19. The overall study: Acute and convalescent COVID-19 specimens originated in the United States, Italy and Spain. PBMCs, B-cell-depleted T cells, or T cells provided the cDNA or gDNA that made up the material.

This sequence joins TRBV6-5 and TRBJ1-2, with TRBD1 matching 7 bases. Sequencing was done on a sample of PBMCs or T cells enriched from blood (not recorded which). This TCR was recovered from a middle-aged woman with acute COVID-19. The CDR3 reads CASSRTGDYGYTF. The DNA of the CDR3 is TGTGCCAGCAGCCGAACAGGGGACTATGGCTACACCTTC.